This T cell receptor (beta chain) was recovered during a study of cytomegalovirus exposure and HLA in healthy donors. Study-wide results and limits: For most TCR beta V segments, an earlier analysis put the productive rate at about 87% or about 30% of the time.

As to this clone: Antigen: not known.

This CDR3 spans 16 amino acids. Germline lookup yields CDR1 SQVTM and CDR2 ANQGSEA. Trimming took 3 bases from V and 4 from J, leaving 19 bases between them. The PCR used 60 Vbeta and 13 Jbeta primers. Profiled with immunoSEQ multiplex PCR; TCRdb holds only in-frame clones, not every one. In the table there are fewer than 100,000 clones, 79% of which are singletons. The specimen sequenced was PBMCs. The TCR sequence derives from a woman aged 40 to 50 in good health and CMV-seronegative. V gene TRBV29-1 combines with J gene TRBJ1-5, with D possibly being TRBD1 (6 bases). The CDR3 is CSVELMEQGPNQPQHF. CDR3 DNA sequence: TGCAGCGTTGAGTTGATGGAACAGGGCCCTAATCAGCCCCAGCATTTT.